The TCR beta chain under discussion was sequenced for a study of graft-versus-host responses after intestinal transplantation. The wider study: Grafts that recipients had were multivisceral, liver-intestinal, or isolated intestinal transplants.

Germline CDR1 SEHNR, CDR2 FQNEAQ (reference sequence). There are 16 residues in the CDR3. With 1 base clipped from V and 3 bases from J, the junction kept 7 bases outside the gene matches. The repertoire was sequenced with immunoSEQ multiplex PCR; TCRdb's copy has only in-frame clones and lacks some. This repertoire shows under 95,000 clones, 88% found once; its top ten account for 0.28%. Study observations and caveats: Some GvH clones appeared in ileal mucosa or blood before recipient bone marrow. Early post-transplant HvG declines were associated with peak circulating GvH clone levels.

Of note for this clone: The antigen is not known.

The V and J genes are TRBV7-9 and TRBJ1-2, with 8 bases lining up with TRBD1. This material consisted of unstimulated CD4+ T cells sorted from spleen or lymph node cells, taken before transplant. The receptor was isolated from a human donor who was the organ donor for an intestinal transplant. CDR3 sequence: CASSLVPGGAYYGYTF. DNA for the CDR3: TGTGCCAGCAGCTTAGTTCCAGGGGGCGCTTACTATGGCTACACCTTC. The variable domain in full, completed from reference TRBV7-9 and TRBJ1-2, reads DTGVSQNPRHKITKRGQNVTFRCDPISEHNRLYWYRQTLGQGPEFLTYFQNEAQLEKSRLLSDRFSAERPKGSFSTLEIQRTEQGDSAMYLCASSLVPGGAYYGYTFGSGTRLTVV.